Listed here are 15 T cell receptor beta chains from one sample, sequenced in a study of T cell responses to AZD1222 COVID-19 vaccine. Sequenced by immunoSEQ multiplex PCR; TCRdb stores in-frame clones only, minus some. The sample includes about 92,000 clones, approximately 90% of them seen just once. The specimen comprised peripheral blood, sampled on day 0 of AZD1222 vaccination. Receptor source: an adult in good health.

This clone was seen more than once but under ten times. CDR3: CASSGAGGLSYEQYF. The DNA of the CDR3 is TGTGCCAGCAGTGGAGCGGGGGGCCTCTCCTACGAGCAGTACTTC. The V gene is TRBV6-1, the J gene TRBJ2-7, with TRBD2 identical over 9 bases. The CDR3 extends over 15 amino acids. V was clipped by 4 bases and J by 0 bases; unmatched bases: 4. Germline loops: CDR1 MNHNS, CDR2 SASEGT.

The chain is built from TRBV24-1 and TRBJ2-5, with 7 bases aligning to TRBD2. The CDR3 contains 14 residues. The V segment lost 4 bases and the J segment 4 bases; nucleotides outside the gene matches: 5. Germline values: CDR1 KGHDR, CDR2 SFDVKD. The CDR3 region has the DNA TGTGCCACCAGTGAATACGGGGAGGGAGAGACCCAGTACTTC. Residues: CATSEYGEGETQYF.

This chain uses TRBV2 with TRBJ2-7; 10 positions match TRBD1. The length of the CDR3 is 15 residues. The J segment lost 6 bases and the V segment lost 8 bases, leaving 13 bases of the junction unmatched. CDR1 is SNHLY, CDR2 FYNNEI, per germline. The CDR3 DNA is TGTGCCAGCTCGCCAGCCCGGGACAGGGGACTCGAGCAGTACTTC. Protein: CASSPARDRGLEQYF. The complete variable domain, with remaining parts taken from reference TRBV2 and TRBJ2-7, reads EPEVTQTPSHQVTQMGQEVILRCVPISNHLYFYWYRQILGQKVEFLVSFYNNEISEKSEIFDDQFSVERPDGSNFTLKIRSTKLEDSAMYFCASSPARDRGLEQYFGPGTRLTVT.

This clone was seen just once. V usage is TRBV12-2 and J usage is TRBJ2-1; TRBD1, the table's D call, was not compared with the DNA. TRBV12-2 is assigned pseudogene status. The CDR3 spans 17 residues. The CDR3 DNA sequence: TGTGCAAGTCGCTTAGGCCTTGGGGAACAGGGGCGGAATGAGCAGTTCTTC. Its protein product is CASRLGLGEQGRNEQFF.

This chain links TRBV5-1 with TRBJ2-7; D uncertain. Germline loops: CDR1 SGHRS, CDR2 YFSETQ. The CDR3 sequence is 13 residues long. The V end was cut by 4 bases, the J end by 7 bases, with 15 bases between. The CDR3 DNA reads as TGCGCCAGCAGCCTCTCCCTTATCGAGGAGCAGTACTTC. Its protein is CASSLSLIEEQYF. The full variable domain, in which reference TRBV5-1 and TRBJ2-7 provide the parts outside the CDR3, is KAGVTQTPRYLIKTRGQQVTLSCSPISGHRSVSWYQQTPGQGLQFLFEYFSETQRNKGNFPGRFSGRQFSNSRSEMNVSTLELGDSALYLCASSLSLIEEQYFGPGTRLTVT.

The chain carries TRBV6-5 and TRBJ1-6; 8 bases match TRBD1. Trimming removed 5 bases from V and 10 bases from J; junction bases left unmatched: 7. CDR1 and CDR2 from the germline V gene are MNHEY and SVGAGI. There are 14 residues in the CDR3. The CDR3: CASSPGQGGSPLHF. In DNA form, the CDR3 reads TGTGCCAGCAGTCCTGGACAGGGTGGCTCACCCCTCCACTTT.

V is TRBV5-5 and J is TRBJ2-7; 7 bases agree with TRBD1. Germline CDR1 and CDR2: SGHKS and YYEKEE (reference sequence). The CDR3 totals 15 residues. V lost 0 bases, J lost 1 base, and 4 bases stayed unmatched. As DNA, the CDR3 is TGTGCCAGCAGCTTGGAGGGACAGAGATCCTACGAGCAGTACTTC. Translating it yields CASSLEGQRSYEQYF.

V is TRBV12-3 or TRBV12-4 and J is TRBJ1-4; no definite D call. This CDR3 contains 13 residues. V was trimmed by 3 bases and J by 7 bases, leaving 9 bases between them. CDR3 loop: CASSFGLGEKLFF. The CDR3 coding sequence is TGTGCCAGCAGTTTCGGTTTAGGTGAAAAACTGTTTTTT.

This chain uses TRBV5-1 with TRBJ2-7; no clear D gene. Germline V gives CDR1 SGHRS, CDR2 YFSETQ. The CDR3 contains 13 residues. V lost 1 base and J lost 0, with 5 bases in between. The CDR3 bases are TGCGCCAGCAGCTTGCACCCCTCCTACGAGCAGTACTTC. This codes for CASSLHPSYEQYF.

This chain uses TRBV19 with TRBJ2-7; the match to TRBD1 covers 7 bases. This CDR3 has 14 amino acids. V trimming: 6 bases; J trimming: 2 bases; junction bases outside the gene matches: 7. The germline gives CDR1 LNHDA, CDR2 SQIVND (reference sequence). The DNA of the CDR3 is TGTGCCAGTAGAGGGGGCAGCGGACCCTACGAGCAGTACTTC. It encodes CASRGGSGPYEQYF.

The V call is TRBV3-1 (or the pseudogene TRBV3-2), the J call TRBJ2-2, with 15 nucleotides matching TRBD2. CDR1 and CDR2 from the germline V gene are LGHDT and YNNKEL (reference sequence). The CDR3 extends over 18 amino acids. The J segment lost 6 bases and the V segment lost 0 bases, leaving 5 bases of the junction unmatched. CDR3 amino acids: CASSQDRTSGRGSGELFF. In DNA form, the CDR3 reads TGTGCCAGCAGCCAAGATCGGACTAGCGGGAGGGGGTCCGGGGAGCTGTTTTTT.

This clone was seen a single time. This chain links TRBV7-9 with TRBJ1-2; D is undetermined. Germline V lookup: CDR1 SEHNR, CDR2 FQNEAQ (reference sequence). Trimming took off 2 bases at V and 5 bases at J, with 12 bases between the two ends. The CDR3 is 14 residues long. CDR3 residues: CASSLTSSTYGYTF. The CDR3 DNA is TGTGCCAGCAGCTTAACAAGCTCTACGTATGGCTACACCTTC. Together with reference TRBV7-9 and TRBJ1-2, the CDR3 gives the full variable domain: DTGVSQNPRHKITKRGQNVTFRCDPISEHNRLYWYRQTLGQGPEFLTYFQNEAQLEKSRLLSDRFSAERPKGSFSTLEIQRTEQGDSAMYLCASSLTSSTYGYTFGSGTRLTVV.

The genes are TRBV5-5 and TRBJ1-4, with no clear D. With 0 bases removed from V and 5 bases from J, the gap between germline ends came to 11 bases. Germline CDR1 SGHKS, CDR2 YYEKEE (reference sequence). The CDR3 loop spans 15 amino acids. The CDR3 here is CASSLATGFNEKLFF. DNA of the CDR3: TGTGCCAGCAGCTTGGCGACGGGGTTCAATGAAAAACTGTTTTTT.

This chain joins TRBV19 and TRBJ2-1; TRBD2 aligns across 9 bases. With V trimmed by 3 bases and J by 12 bases, 12 bases remained unmatched. The germline CDR1 and CDR2 sequences are LNHDA and SQIVND (reference sequence). The CDR3 sequence is 15 residues long. The CDR3 spells CASSIPGSGGWRQFF. The CDR3 DNA follows: TGTGCCAGTAGTATTCCCGGCAGCGGGGGGTGGAGGCAGTTCTTC.

In this sample, this clone turned up once. CDR3 DNA: TGCAGCGTCATACAGGGGGATGACTATGGCTACACCTTC. Encoded protein: CSVIQGDDYGYTF. This chain joins TRBV29-1 and TRBJ1-2, with 8 bases fitting TRBD1. J lost 3 bases, V lost 6 bases, and 6 bases had no gene match. The CDR3 runs 13 residues. Germline CDR1 SQVTM, CDR2 ANQGSEA.